A single sample gave rise to the 21 T cell receptor beta chains below, sequenced in a study of read filtering for tumor transcriptome and immune sequencing. This library used 300 to 500 ng RNA and molecular barcoded adaptors spanning alpha/delta and beta/gamma chains. Using its own MiXCR run on the reads, TCRdb lists one record per CDR3 protein. The sample includes 130,000 or so distinct CDR3 sequences, about 13% of them seen just once. The specimen was a population of CD138-negative cells sorted from bone marrow. The receptors stem from a donor at least 40 years old with multiple myeloma.

Many counts were recorded for this clonotype. This sequence joins TRBV7-9 and TRBJ2-5; 11 positions agree with TRBD2. Germline CDR1 is SEHNR and CDR2 is FQNEAQ (reference sequence). This CDR3 comprises 14 residues. The V gene end was trimmed by 5 bases and the J gene end by 4 bases; junction bases not matched to a gene: 3. CDR3 sequence reads: CASSHGLAGETQYF. In nucleotides, the CDR3 is TGTGCCAGCAGCCACGGACTAGCGGGAGAGACCCAGTACTTC.

In the case of this clonotype: A much more abundant neighbour one base away suggests this may be a read error. V gene TRBV12-3 or TRBV12-4 combines with J gene TRBJ2-1; D is ambiguous. The CDR3 spans 14 residues. Trimming pared 4 bases from V and 6 bases from J, leaving 13 bases between. The CDR3 protein is CASSYVKGCNEQFF. As DNA, the CDR3 is TGTGCCAGCAGTTACGTCAAAGGGTGCAATGAGCAGTTCTTC.

This clonotype was recorded at least ten times. Here the CDR3 DNA reads TGCGCCAGCAGCTCGCCGACCAGGCTTCGTGAGCAGTACTTC. Translating gives CASSSPTRLREQYF. The chain is built from TRBV5-1 and TRBJ2-7, with D unresolved. Germline V CDR1 and CDR2: SGHRS, YFSETQ. The V end was cut by 3 bases, the J end by 7 bases, with 17 bases between. The CDR3 length is 14 residues.

This clonotype was counted at least ten times. V usage is TRBV9 and J usage is TRBJ2-1; D is perhaps TRBD1 (6 bases). Trimming cost V 4 bases and J 7 bases, with 15 bases left between them. CDR3 length: 14 amino acids. Germline-derived CDR1 and CDR2 are SGDLS and YYNGEE. CDR3 nucleotides: TGTGCCAGCAGCCGAGGGGGTCCCTGGAATGAGCAGTTCTTC. Its translation: CASSRGGPWNEQFF.

This clonotype was recorded only once. This may be a read error, as it is one base from a much larger clone. The V and J genes are TRBV20-1 and TRBJ2-2; D uncertain. CDR1 is DFQATT, CDR2 SNEGSKA, per germline (reference sequence). The CDR3 totals 13 residues. The CDR3 reads CRARETNTGELFF. The CDR3 bases are TGCAGAGCTAGAGAGACAAACACCGGGGAGCTGTTTTTT.

This clonotype occurred many times. V usage is TRBV20-1 and J usage is TRBJ2-1, with D uncertain. The V gene lost 6 bases and the J gene lost 8 bases, with 14 bases spanning the gap. The germline V gene has CDR1 DFQATT and CDR2 SNEGSKA (reference sequence). The CDR3 is 12 amino acids. The CDR3 spells CSAPVAGYEQFF. The CDR3 coding sequence is TGCAGTGCGCCCGTGGCTGGCTATGAGCAGTTCTTC.

This clonotype was seen repeatedly, ten times or more. This chain uses TRBV6-2 or TRBV6-3 with TRBJ2-6; D is ambiguous. The CDR3 loop spans 15 amino acids. Germline V gene sequence: CDR1 MNHEY, CDR2 SVGEGT. V was clipped by 6 bases and J by 0 bases, with 9 bases between them. The CDR3 region is CASRILVSGANVLTF. For the CDR3, the DNA is TGTGCCAGCAGGATCCTAGTCTCTGGGGCCAACGTCCTGACTTTC.

At least ten counts were recorded for this clonotype. V gene TRBV5-1 combines with J gene TRBJ2-1, with D tentatively TRBD1 (5 bases). CDR3 length: 14 residues. The germline gives CDR1 SGHRS, CDR2 YFSETQ. V was pared by 3 bases and J by 1 base, with 8 bases between. The CDR3: CASSWGVSYNEQFF. CDR3 nucleotide sequence: TGCGCCAGCAGCTGGGGCGTTTCCTACAATGAGCAGTTCTTC.

This clonotype was found many times. The chain is built from TRBV7-7 and TRBJ1-3; 12 bases are shared with TRBD1. CDR1 SSHAT and CDR2 FNYEAQ come from the germline V gene (reference sequence). Trimming at V came to 7 bases and at J to 6 bases, leaving 10 bases not matched to a gene. This CDR3 region has 16 residues. The CDR3 DNA reads TGTGCCAGCATCCTTTCGGGACAGGGGGCCGAAAACACCATATATTTT. This encodes CASILSGQGAENTIYF.

The J gene is TRBJ2-1, the V gene TRBV9; no definite D call. The germline gives CDR1 SGDLS, CDR2 YYNGEE. V gave up 0 bases and J gave up 3 bases, with 7 bases separating them. This CDR3 comprises 14 residues. CDR3 DNA: TGTGCCAGCAGCGTAGGGCACAGCTACAATGAGCAGTTCTTC. It translates to CASSVGHSYNEQFF.

This clonotype appeared many times. The chain couples TRBV29-1 to TRBJ1-1; 12 positions agree with TRBD1. This CDR3 comprises 16 residues. Germline loops: CDR1 SQVTM, CDR2 ANQGSEA. V lost 7 bases and J lost 4; bases outside the gene matches: 13. The CDR3 loop is CSDQTGDRGLVTEAFF. In DNA, the CDR3 is TGCAGCGATCAAACAGGGGACAGGGGGCTGGTCACTGAAGCTTTCTTT.

In this sample, this clonotype turned up many times. The gene calls are TRBV11-1 and TRBJ2-7, with TRBD2 matching over 9 bases. V lost 4 bases, J lost 3 bases, and 4 bases stayed unmatched. The CDR3 spans 14 residues. Germline V gene data show CDR1 as SGHAT and CDR2 as FQDESV (reference sequence). The CDR3 loop reads CASSWTSDYYEQYF. CDR3 bases: TGTGCCAGCAGCTGGACTAGCGACTACTACGAGCAGTACTTC.

The sample holds many counts of this clonotype. The genes are TRBV4-1 and TRBJ1-1, with TRBD1 matching 7 bases. This CDR3 comprises 15 residues. Trimming cost V 4 bases and J 5 bases; bases outside gene matches: 10. The germline CDR1 and CDR2 sequences are MGHRA and YSYEKL. The CDR3, as DNA: TGCGCCAGCAGCCCGCTGACAGGGAAAGAAACTGAAGCTTTCTTT. Its protein is CASSPLTGKETEAFF.

This clonotype has at least ten counts. Here the CDR3 reads CASSSRDTRGVYEQYF. The CDR3 nucleotides read TGCGCCAGCAGCTCACGGGACACCCGAGGGGTCTACGAGCAGTACTTC. The rearrangement uses TRBV5-1 and TRBJ2-7; D possibly corresponds to TRBD1 (6 bases). The germline V gene encodes CDR1 SGHRS and CDR2 YFSETQ. The CDR3 runs 16 residues. V shed 3 bases and J shed 3 bases, with 19 bases lying between them.

This clonotype has more than one count but fewer than ten. The J gene is TRBJ2-7, the V gene TRBV7-9; 11 bases map to TRBD2. J was trimmed by 6 bases and V by 3 bases; bases with no gene match: 4. Per germline, CDR1 SEHNR and CDR2 FQNEAQ (reference sequence). This CDR3 contains 14 residues. The CDR3 protein is CASSFSSGRREQYF. DNA for the CDR3: TGTGCCAGCAGCTTTTCTAGCGGGAGGCGCGAGCAGTACTTC. Looking up the rest from reference TRBV7-9 and TRBJ2-7 gives the full variable domain: DTGVSQNPRHKITKRGQNVTFRCDPISEHNRLYWYRQTLGQGPEFLTYFQNEAQLEKSRLLSDRFSAERPKGSFSTLEIQRTEQGDSAMYLCASSFSSGRREQYFGPGTRLTVT.

This clonotype was detected ten times or more. This chain links TRBV4-3 with TRBJ2-1, with TRBD2 matching over 10 bases. The CDR3 sequence is 17 residues long. Germline V gene data show CDR1 as LGHNA and CDR2 as YSLEER. With 2 bases clipped from V and 4 bases from J, the junction kept 8 bases outside the gene matches. The DNA of the CDR3 is TGCGCCAGCAGCCAATCCCGGGCAGCGGGAGGGTACAATGAGCAGTTCTTC. The encoded protein is CASSQSRAAGGYNEQFF.

This clonotype was recorded many times. The chain joins TRBV18 to TRBJ2-1; possible D gene TRBD1, 5 bases. CDR1 and CDR2 from the germline V gene are KGHSH and LQKENI. Trimming pared 0 bases from V and 5 bases from J, leaving 11 bases between. The length of the CDR3 is 15 residues. The CDR3 DNA reads as TGTGCCAGCTCACCACCTGGGCAGGGTAACAATGAGCAGTTCTTC. It codes for CASSPPGQGNNEQFF.

In its sample, this clonotype was seen many times. This chain connects TRBV9 to TRBJ2-2, with D maybe TRBD2 (5 bases). V was pared by 3 bases and J by 0 bases, with 9 bases between. CDR1 and CDR2 (germline): SGDLS, YYNGEE. There are 15 residues in the CDR3. CDR3: CASSANSANTGELFF. The CDR3 bases are TGTGCCAGCAGCGCCAATAGCGCGAACACCGGGGAGCTGTTTTTT.

The genes are TRBV30 and TRBJ1-3, with no clear D. Trimming stripped 2 bases from V and 2 bases from J, with 10 bases between. CDR3 length equals 14 residues. The V gene's germline CDR1 is GTSNPN and CDR2 SVGIG (reference sequence). The DNA of the CDR3 is TGTGCCTGGAGTACGGGGTGGACTGGAAACACCATATATTTT. Translated, it gives CAWSTGWTGNTIYF.

Ten or more counts support this clonotype. The chain has TRBV5-1 and TRBJ2-5, with D unclear. In germline, CDR1 is SGHRS, CDR2 YFSETQ. V was clipped by 2 bases and J by 0 bases, with 8 bases between them. This CDR3 comprises 14 residues. The CDR3 region has the DNA TGCGCCAGCAGCTTTGGGCAAAACCAAGAGACCCAGTACTTC. This sequence encodes CASSFGQNQETQYF.

With respect to this clonotype: This may come from a read error, since a much larger clone is one base off. The J gene is TRBJ1-2, the V gene TRBV20-1; TRBD1 might be the D (6 bases). The CDR3 is made up of 11 amino acids. Germline CDR1 reads DFQATT; CDR2 reads SNEGSKA (reference sequence). CDR3 bases: TGCAGTGCTAGAAGGGGGGATGGCTGCACCTTC. The encoded protein is CSARRGDGCTF.